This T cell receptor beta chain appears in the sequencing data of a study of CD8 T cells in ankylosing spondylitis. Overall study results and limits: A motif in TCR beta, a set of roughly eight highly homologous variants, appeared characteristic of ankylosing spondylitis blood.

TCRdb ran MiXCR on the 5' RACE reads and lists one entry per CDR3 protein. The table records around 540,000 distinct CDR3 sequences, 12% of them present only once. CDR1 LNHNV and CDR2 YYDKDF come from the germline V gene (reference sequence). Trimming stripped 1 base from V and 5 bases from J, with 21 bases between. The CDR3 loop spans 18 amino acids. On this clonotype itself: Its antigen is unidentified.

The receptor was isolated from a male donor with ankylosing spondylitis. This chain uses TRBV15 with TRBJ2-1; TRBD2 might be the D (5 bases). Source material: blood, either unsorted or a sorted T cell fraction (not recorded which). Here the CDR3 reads CATSRVVFGGRTDNEQFF. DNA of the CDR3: TGTGCCACCAGCAGAGTCGTATTTGGCGGGCGGACGGACAATGAGCAGTTCTTC.